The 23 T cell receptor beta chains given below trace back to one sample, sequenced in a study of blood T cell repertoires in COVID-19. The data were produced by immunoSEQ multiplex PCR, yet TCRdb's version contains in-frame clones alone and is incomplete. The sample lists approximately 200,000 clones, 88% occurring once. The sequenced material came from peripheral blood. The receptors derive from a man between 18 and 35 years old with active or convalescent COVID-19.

CDR3 in amino acids: CASSRDRAATNEKLFF. CDR3 DNA sequence: TGTGCCAGCAGCCGGGACAGGGCCGCAACTAATGAAAAACTGTTTTTT. The gene calls are TRBV5-4 and TRBJ1-4; 9 bases are shared with TRBD1. Germline trimming cut 4 bases from V and 0 bases from J; bases unmatched to any gene: 4. The length of the CDR3 is 16 residues. Per germline, CDR1 SGHNT and CDR2 YYREEE (reference sequence). The complete variable domain, with remaining parts taken from reference TRBV5-4 and TRBJ1-4, reads ETGVTQSPTHLIKTRGQQVTLRCSSQSGHNTVSWYQQALGQGPQFIFQYYREEENGRGNFPPRFSGLQFPNYSSELNVNALELDDSALYLCASSRDRAATNEKLFFGSGTQLSVL.

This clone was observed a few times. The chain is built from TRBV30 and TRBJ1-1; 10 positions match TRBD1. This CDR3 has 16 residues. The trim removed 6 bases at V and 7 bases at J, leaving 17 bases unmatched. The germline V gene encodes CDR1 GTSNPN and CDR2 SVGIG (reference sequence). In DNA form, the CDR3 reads TGTGCCTGTGTCCCGGGACAGGGGTCGCGGGTGGGTGAAGCTTTCTTT. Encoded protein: CACVPGQGSRVGEAFF.

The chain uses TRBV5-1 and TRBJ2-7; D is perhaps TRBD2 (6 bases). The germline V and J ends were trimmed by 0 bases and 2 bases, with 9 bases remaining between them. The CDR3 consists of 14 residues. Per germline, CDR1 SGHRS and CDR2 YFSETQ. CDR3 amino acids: CASSLVRETYEQYF. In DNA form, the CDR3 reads TGCGCCAGCAGCTTGGTTCGGGAGACCTACGAGCAGTACTTC. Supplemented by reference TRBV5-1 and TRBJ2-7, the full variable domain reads KAGVTQTPRYLIKTRGQQVTLSCSPISGHRSVSWYQQTPGQGLQFLFEYFSETQRNKGNFPGRFSGRQFSNSRSEMNVSTLELGDSALYLCASSLVRETYEQYFGPGTRLTVT.

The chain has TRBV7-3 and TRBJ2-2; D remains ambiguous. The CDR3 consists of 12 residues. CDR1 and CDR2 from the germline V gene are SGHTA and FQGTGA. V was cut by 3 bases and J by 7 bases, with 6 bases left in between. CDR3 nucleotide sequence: TGTGCCAGCAGCTTCGGTGACGGGGAGCTGTTTTTT. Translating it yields CASSFGDGELFF.

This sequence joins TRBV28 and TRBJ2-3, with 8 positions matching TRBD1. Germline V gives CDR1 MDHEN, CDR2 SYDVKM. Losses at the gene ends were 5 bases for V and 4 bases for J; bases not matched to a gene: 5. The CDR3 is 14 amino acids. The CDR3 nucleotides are TGTGCCAGCAGTCCCAGGGGGCCCTCAGATACGCAGTATTTT. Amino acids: CASSPRGPSDTQYF.

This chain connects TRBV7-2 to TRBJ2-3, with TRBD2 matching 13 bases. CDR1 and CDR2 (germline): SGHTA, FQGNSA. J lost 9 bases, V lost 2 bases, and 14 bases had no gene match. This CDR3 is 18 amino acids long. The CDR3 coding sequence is TGTGCCAGCAGCTTACCGCTCCGGACTAGCGGGAGTCAGAGAACGCAGTATTTT. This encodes CASSLPLRTSGSQRTQYF.

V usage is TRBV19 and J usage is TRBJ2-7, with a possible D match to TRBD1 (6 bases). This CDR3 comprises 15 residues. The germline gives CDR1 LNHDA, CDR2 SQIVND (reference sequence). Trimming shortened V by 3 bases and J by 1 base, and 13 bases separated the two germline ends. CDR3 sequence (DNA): TGTGCCAGTAGTATTTCCGGACAGACATCCTACGAGCAGTACTTC. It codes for CASSISGQTSYEQYF.

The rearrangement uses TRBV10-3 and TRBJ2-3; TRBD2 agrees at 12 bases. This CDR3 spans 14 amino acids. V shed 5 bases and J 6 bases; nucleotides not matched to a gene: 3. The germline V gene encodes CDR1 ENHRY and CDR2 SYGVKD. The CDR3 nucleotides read TGTGCCATCAGTCCGGGACTAGCGGGTGATACGCAGTATTTT. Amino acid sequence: CAISPGLAGDTQYF.

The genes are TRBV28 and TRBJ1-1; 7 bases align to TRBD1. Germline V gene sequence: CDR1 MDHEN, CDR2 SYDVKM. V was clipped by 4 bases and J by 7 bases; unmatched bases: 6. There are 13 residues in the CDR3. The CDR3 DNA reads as TGTGCCAGCAGTTCGACAGGGCGTGGTGAAGCTTTCTTT. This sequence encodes CASSSTGRGEAFF.

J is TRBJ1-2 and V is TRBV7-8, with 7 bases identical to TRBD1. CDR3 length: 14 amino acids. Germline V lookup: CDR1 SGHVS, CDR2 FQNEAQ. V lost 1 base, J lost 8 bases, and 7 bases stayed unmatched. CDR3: CASSLGTGSEGYTF. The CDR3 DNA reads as TGTGCCAGCAGCTTAGGGACAGGATCAGAAGGCTACACCTTC.

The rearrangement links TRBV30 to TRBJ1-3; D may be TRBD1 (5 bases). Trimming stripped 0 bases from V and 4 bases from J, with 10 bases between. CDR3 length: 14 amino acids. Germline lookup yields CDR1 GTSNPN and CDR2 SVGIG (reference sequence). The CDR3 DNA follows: TGTGCCTGGAGTGTTCGCGGGGGAGGAAACACCATATATTTT. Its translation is CAWSVRGGGNTIYF. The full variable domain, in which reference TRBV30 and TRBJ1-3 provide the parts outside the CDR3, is SQTIHQWPATLVQPVGSPLSLECTVEGTSNPNLYWYRQAAGRGLQLLFYSVGIGQISSEVPQNLSASRPQDRQFILSSKKLLLSDSGFYLCAWSVRGGGNTIYFGEGSWLTVV.

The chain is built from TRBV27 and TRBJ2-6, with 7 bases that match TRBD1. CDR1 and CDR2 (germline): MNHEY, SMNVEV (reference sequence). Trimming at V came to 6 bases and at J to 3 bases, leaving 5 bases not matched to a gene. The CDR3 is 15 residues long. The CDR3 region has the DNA TGTGCCAGCAGGCTGACAGGGTATGGGGCCAACGTCCTGACTTTC. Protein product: CASRLTGYGANVLTF.

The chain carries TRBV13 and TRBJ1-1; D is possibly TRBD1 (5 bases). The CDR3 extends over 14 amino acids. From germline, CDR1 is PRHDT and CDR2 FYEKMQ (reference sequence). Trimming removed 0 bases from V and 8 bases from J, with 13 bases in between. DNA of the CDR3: TGTGCCAGCAGCTTAGGCGACAGACTCTCCGAAGCTTTCTTT. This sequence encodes CASSLGDRLSEAFF.

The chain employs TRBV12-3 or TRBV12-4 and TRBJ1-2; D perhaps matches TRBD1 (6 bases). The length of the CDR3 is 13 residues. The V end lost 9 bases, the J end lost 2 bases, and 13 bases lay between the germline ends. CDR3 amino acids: CASTRTVNYGYTF. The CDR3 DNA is TGTGCCAGTACAAGGACAGTGAACTATGGCTACACCTTC.

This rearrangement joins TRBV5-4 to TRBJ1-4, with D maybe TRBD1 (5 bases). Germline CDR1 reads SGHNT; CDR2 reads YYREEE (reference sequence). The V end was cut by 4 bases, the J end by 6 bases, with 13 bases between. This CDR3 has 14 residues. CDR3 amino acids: CASSRAGNDEKLFF. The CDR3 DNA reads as TGTGCCAGCAGCCGCGCAGGGAATGATGAAAAACTGTTTTTT.

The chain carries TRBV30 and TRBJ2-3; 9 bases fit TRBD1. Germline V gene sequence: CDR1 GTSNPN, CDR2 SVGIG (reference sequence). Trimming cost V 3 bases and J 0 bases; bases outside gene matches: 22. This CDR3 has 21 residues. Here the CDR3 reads CAWRTQRDRVIRRTSTDTQYF. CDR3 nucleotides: TGTGCCTGGAGGACTCAACGGGACAGGGTCATCCGGCGTACTAGCACAGATACGCAGTATTTT.

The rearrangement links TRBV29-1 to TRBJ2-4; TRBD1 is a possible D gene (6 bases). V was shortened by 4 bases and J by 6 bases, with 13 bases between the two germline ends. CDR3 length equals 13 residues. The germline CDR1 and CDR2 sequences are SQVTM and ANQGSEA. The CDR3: CSVGRLGANIQYF. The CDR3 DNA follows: TGCAGCGTTGGCAGACTGGGGGCAAACATTCAGTACTTC.

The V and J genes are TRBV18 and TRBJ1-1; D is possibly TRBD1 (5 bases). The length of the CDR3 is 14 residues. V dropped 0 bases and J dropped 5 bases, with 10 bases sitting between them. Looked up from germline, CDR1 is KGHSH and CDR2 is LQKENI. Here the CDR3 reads CASSPPFGGTEAFF. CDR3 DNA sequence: TGTGCCAGCTCACCACCGTTCGGGGGGACTGAAGCTTTCTTT.

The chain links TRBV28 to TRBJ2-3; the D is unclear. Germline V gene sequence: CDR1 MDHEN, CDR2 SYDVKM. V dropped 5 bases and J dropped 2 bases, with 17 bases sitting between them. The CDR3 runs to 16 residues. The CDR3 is CASSALVRSSTDTQYF. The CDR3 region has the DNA TGTGCCAGCAGTGCGCTGGTCAGGTCCTCCACAGATACGCAGTATTTT.

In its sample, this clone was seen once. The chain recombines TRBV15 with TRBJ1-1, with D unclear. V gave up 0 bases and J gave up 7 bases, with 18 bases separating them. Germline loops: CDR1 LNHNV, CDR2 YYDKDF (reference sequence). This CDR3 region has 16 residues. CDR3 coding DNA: TGTGCCACCAGCAGAGAGGGCCCAACCGTTGGAGGTGAAGCTTTCTTT. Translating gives CATSREGPTVGGEAFF.

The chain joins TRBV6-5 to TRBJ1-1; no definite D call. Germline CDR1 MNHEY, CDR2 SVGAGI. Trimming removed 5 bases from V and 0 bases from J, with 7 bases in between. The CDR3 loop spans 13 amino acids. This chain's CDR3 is CASSQKMNTEAFF. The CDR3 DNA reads TGTGCCAGCAGTCAGAAGATGAACACTGAAGCTTTCTTT.

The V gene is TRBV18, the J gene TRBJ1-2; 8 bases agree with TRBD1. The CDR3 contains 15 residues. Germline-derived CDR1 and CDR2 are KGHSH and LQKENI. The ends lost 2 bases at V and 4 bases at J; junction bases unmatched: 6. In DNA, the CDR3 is TGTGCCAGCTCACCAGGGGACAGGTTGCCCTATGGCTACACCTTC. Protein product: CASSPGDRLPYGYTF.

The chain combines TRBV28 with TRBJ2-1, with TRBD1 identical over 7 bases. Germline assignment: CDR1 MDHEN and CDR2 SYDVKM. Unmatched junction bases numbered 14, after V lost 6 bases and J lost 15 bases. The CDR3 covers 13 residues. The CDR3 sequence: CASRRAGQARRFF. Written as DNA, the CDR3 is TGTGCCAGCAGAAGAGCCGGACAGGCTAGGAGGTTCTTC.